This T cell receptor beta chain was profiled in a study of CD8 T cells in ankylosing spondylitis. Study-level findings and limits: In synovial fluid and blood from reactive arthritis, some motif variants were previously reported. Disease-linked clones proved CD8+ and comparatively uncommon in peripheral blood. Seemingly distinctive of ankylosing spondylitis blood was a TCR beta motif formed by eight highly homologous variants.

Germline lookup yields CDR1 SEHNR and CDR2 FQNEAQ (reference sequence). The CDR3 runs 13 residues. V lost 3 bases and J lost 0, with 6 bases in between. TCRdb re-called the 5' RACE reads through MiXCR, storing one row per CDR3 protein. The profile shows about 360,000 distinct CDR3 sequences, approximately 22% of them singletons. With respect to this clonotype: What it binds is not known. No conserved phenylalanine or tryptophan is present at the end of the CDR3, so a read error is the likely explanation.

This chain joins TRBV7-9 and TRBJ2-7, with D unclear. The specimen sequenced was blood, either unsorted or a sorted T cell fraction (not recorded which). The clonotype comes from a male donor with ankylosing spondylitis or in good health (not recorded which). CDR3 nucleotide sequence: TGTGCCAGCAGCTTTCAGAGCTCCTACGAGCAGTACTAC. Amino acid sequence: CASSFQSSYEQYY.